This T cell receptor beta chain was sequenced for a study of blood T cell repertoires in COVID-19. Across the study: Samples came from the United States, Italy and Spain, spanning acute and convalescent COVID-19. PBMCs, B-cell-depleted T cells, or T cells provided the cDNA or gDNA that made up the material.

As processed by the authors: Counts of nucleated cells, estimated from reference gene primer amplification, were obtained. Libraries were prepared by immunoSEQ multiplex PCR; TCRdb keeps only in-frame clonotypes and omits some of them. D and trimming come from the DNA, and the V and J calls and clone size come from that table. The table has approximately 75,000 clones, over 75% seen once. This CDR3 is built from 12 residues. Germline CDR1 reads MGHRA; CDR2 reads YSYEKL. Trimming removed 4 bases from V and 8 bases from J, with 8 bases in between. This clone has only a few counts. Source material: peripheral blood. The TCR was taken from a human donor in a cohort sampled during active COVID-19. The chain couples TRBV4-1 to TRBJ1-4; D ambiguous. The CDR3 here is CASSPDLEKLFF. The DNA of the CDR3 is TGCGCCAGCAGCCCCGACTTGGAAAAACTGTTTTTT.